This TCR beta chain emerged from a study of blood T cell repertoires in COVID-19. For the study at large: Researchers got acute and convalescent COVID-19 samples from the United States, Italy and Spain.

Assay used: immunoSEQ multiplex PCR; TCRdb lists only in-frame clones, some missing. The sample includes some 320,000 clones, around 87% of them seen just once. Recruits, aged about 18 to 95 years, lived in 20 to 30 US areas. Assignment of participants to cohorts was predicated upon participant-reported clinical history. Trimming cost V 0 bases and J 0 bases, with 18 bases left between them. The germline V gene encodes CDR1 SGHVS and CDR2 FNYEAQ. The CDR3 has 18 residues. Material for sequencing was PBMCs or T cells enriched from blood (not recorded which). The receptor was isolated from a woman aged 25-40 years who had recovered from COVID-19. The V gene is TRBV7-6, the J gene TRBJ2-7; D is perhaps TRBD1 (7 bases). CDR3 in DNA: TGTGCCAGCAGCTTAGCGGCAGGGGGACTGGTTAGCTCCTACGAGCAGTACTTC. The encoded protein is CASSLAAGGLVSSYEQYF.